These 8 T cell receptor beta chains were all obtained from the same sample, sequenced in a study of human T cells and chemical hapten exposure. A single record per CDR3 protein comes from TCRdb applying MiXCR to the RACE reads. The sample has nearly 350,000 distinct CDR3 sequences, around 7% seen once. Documented time point: patch test 1, 2 weeks after DPC sensitization. Treatment denoted: therapeutic diphenylcyclopropenone sensitization with weekly scalp DPC. The input for sequencing was whole blood, taken in connection with sensitization to the hapten diphenylcyclopropenone (DPC). Receptors were obtained from a woman younger than 35 with alopecia areata. Some clones in this sample may be carry-over from other donors' samples.

V usage is TRBV6-1 and J usage is TRBJ1-6, with D possibly being TRBD1 (5 bases). CDR1 MNHNS and CDR2 SASEGT come from the germline V gene. The CDR3 loop spans 19 amino acids. The V end was cut by 5 bases, the J end by 2 bases, with 22 bases between. The CDR3 nucleotides are TGTGCCAGCAGTCGAAAGGGCGGGGGAGGATGGCCCTATAATTCACCCCTCCACTTT. As protein: CASSRKGGGGWPYNSPLHF.

This clonotype was recorded at least ten times. The chain carries TRBV5-1 and TRBJ1-1; D may be TRBD1 (5 bases). Trimming stripped 1 base from V and 5 bases from J, with 12 bases between. The CDR3 is made up of 14 amino acids. The germline gives CDR1 SGHRS, CDR2 YFSETQ. CDR3 DNA sequence: TGCGCCAGCAGCTTGCGGAGGGGCTCAACTGAAGCTTTCTTT. Residues: CASSLRRGSTEAFF.

The chain combines TRBV2 with TRBJ2-6; D is unresolved. Germline V CDR1 and CDR2: SNHLY, FYNNEI. The V end was cut by 6 bases, the J end by 0 bases, with 9 bases between. This CDR3 spans 15 amino acids. The CDR3 loop reads CASSLDASGANVLTF. DNA for the CDR3: TGTGCCAGCAGCCTAGACGCCTCTGGGGCCAACGTCCTGACTTTC. The complete variable domain, with remaining parts taken from reference TRBV2 and TRBJ2-6, reads EPEVTQTPSHQVTQMGQEVILRCVPISNHLYFYWYRQILGQKVEFLVSFYNNEISEKSEIFDDQFSVERPDGSNFTLKIRSTKLEDSAMYFCASSLDASGANVLTFGAGSRLTVL.

This clonotype came up many times. The V and J genes are TRBV24-1 and TRBJ2-2, with 8 bases identical to TRBD2. J was trimmed by 6 bases and V by 4 bases; bases with no gene match: 12. This CDR3 contains 17 residues. The germline CDR1 and CDR2 sequences are KGHDR and SFDVKD. The CDR3 loop is CATSDLVSETSAGELFF. CDR3 coding DNA: TGTGCCACCAGTGACCTAGTCTCGGAGACTAGCGCCGGGGAGCTGTTTTTT.

This rearrangement joins TRBV2 to TRBJ1-5; 10 bases agree with TRBD1. This CDR3 has 17 residues. V was clipped by 6 bases and J by 0 bases; unmatched bases: 8. Germline CDR1 reads SNHLY; CDR2 reads FYNNEI. CDR3 DNA sequence: TGTGCCAGCAGCTTGACGGACAGGGGGTATAGCAATCAGCCCCAGCATTTT. Translation gives CASSLTDRGYSNQPQHF.

V usage is TRBV15 and J usage is TRBJ2-6; D is unresolved. V was pared by 5 bases and J by 5 bases, with 7 bases between. Germline loops: CDR1 LNHNV, CDR2 YYDKDF (reference sequence). There are 13 residues in the CDR3. DNA for the CDR3: TGTGCCACCAGCTCCGGTTGGGCCAACGTCCTGACTTTC. Its protein is CATSSGWANVLTF.

The CDR3 is CASSQLRLAGRADTQYF. The CDR3 DNA is TGTGCCAGCAGCCAACTCCGACTAGCGGGGAGGGCAGATACGCAGTATTTT. The genes are TRBV3-1 and TRBJ2-3; 11 bases are shared with TRBD2. Germline V gene data show CDR1 as LGHDT and CDR2 as YNNKEL (reference sequence). This CDR3 is built from 17 residues. J lost 4 bases, V lost 2 bases, and 8 bases had no gene match.

J is TRBJ1-5 and V is TRBV27, with a possible D match to TRBD1 (5 bases). There are 16 residues in the CDR3. V gave up 4 bases and J gave up 5 bases, with 18 bases separating them. CDR1 is MNHEY and CDR2 is SMNVEV in the germline V gene (reference sequence). The CDR3, as DNA: TGTGCCAGCAGTTATGCGAGGGACCCCGTAGATCAGCCCCAGCATTTT. Translating gives CASSYARDPVDQPQHF.